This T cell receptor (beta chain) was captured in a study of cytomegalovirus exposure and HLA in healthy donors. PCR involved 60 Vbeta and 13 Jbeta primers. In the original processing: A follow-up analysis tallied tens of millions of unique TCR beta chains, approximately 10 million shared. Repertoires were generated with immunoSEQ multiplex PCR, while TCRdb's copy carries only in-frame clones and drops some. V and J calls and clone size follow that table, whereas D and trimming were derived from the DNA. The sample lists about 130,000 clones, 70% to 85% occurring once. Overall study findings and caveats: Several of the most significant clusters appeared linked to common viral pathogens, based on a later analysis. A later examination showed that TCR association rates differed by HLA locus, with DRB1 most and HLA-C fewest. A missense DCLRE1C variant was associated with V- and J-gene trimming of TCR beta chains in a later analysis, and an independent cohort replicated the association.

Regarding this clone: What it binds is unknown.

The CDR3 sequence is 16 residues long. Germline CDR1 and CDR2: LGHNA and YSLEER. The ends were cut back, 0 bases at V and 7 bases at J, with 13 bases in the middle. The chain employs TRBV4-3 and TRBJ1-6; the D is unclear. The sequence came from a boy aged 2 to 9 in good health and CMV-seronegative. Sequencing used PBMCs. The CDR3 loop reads CASSQEATRRNSPLHF. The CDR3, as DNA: TGCGCCAGCAGCCAAGAAGCTACTAGACGGAATTCACCCCTCCACTTT.